This T cell receptor (beta chain) stems from a study of T cell repertoires in cytomegalovirus infection. Study in general: Recently identified HLA-C-restricted CMV epitopes were among the peptides used. Shared public TCR beta signatures pointed to both CMV infection and a matching HLA type.

As for this clonotype: The antigen is unknown.

TCRdb processed the reads anew with MiXCR; each CDR3 protein has one entry. The table includes about 310,000 distinct CDR3 sequences, roughly 25% detected once. Study-level results: Based on cumulative public TCR beta family frequency, carriers of CMV plus the relevant HLA were identified. What dominated the ex vivo response were HLA-C-restricted CMV-specific TCR beta clonotypes.

Germline V CDR1 and CDR2: MNHGY, SAAAGT. V lost 5 bases to trimming and J lost 8 bases, with 19 bases between them. This CDR3 contains 15 residues. The V and J genes are TRBV6-8 and TRBJ2-1; perhaps TRBD2 as D (6 bases). This sample comprised cultured PBMCs, obtained from culture after CMV antigen stimulation. The sequence came from a human donor in good health (CMV status not recorded). Some clones in this sample may be carry-over from other donors' samples. DNA of the CDR3: TGTGCCAGCAGTCAGACTAGTGGGAGAGCCCATGAGCAGTTCTTC. Its protein product is CASSQTSGRAHEQFF.